The clone carrying this T cell receptor (beta chain) was counted a few times. Its antigen is undetermined. This sample is part of a study of T cell repertoires in cytomegalovirus infection. Study observations and caveats: Cumulative frequency of public TCR beta families picked out carriers of CMV plus the relevant HLA. CMV-specific HLA-C-restricted TCR beta clonotypes dominated the ex vivo response.

One entry per CDR3 protein results from TCRdb running MiXCR on the reads. Here the sample spans about a million distinct CDR3 sequences, less than 40% being singletons. Germline loops: CDR1 SGHTS, CDR2 YDEGEE. The CDR3 is 12 residues long. The V end was cut by 2 bases, the J end by 8 bases, with 8 bases between. This chain joins TRBV5-8 and TRBJ2-1; no clear D gene. The TCR sequence derives from a human donor in good health (CMV status not recorded). Some clones in this sample may be carry-over from other donors' samples. Sequencing was performed on cultured CD8+ T cells from PBMCs, taken from culture after CMV antigen stimulation. The CDR3 sequence is CASSFLLHEQFF. CDR3 DNA: TGTGCCAGCAGCTTTTTACTGCATGAGCAGTTCTTC.